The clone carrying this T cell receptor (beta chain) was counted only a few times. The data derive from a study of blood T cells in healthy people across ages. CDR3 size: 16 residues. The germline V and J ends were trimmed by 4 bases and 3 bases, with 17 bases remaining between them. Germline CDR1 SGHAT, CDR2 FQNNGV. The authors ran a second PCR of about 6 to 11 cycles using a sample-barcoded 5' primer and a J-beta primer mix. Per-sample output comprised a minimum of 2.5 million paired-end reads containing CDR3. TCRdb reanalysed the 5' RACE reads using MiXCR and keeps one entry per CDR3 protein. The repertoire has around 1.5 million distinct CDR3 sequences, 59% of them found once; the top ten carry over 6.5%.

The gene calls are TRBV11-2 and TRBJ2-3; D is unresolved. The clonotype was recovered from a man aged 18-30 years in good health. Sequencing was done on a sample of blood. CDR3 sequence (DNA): TGTGCCAGCAGCTCAGAGGTCGCCGTCCGAACAGATACGCAGTATTTT. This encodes CASSSEVAVRTDTQYF.